This entry lists 12 T cell receptor beta chains sequenced from one sample in a study of blood T cell repertoires in COVID-19. Profiled with immunoSEQ multiplex PCR; TCRdb holds only in-frame clones, not every one. The repertoire includes tens of thousands of clones, about 70% of them detected once, and about 14% sits in the top ten. The sequenced material came from peripheral blood. These receptors were obtained from a woman aged 65 to 85 with acute or convalescent COVID-19.

This clone was seen once. The genes are TRBV7-3 and TRBJ1-2; TRBD1 agrees at 10 bases. J lost 3 bases, V lost 6 bases, and 10 bases had no gene match. From germline, CDR1 is SGHTA and CDR2 FQGTGA. The CDR3 runs to 16 residues. CDR3 loop: CASSYAGTGVDYGYTF. The DNA for the CDR3 is TGTGCCAGCAGTTACGCCGGGACAGGGGTGGACTATGGCTACACCTTC.

The chain combines TRBV25-1 with TRBJ2-3, with D perhaps TRBD1 (6 bases). Trimming removed 10 bases from V and 4 bases from J, with 18 bases in between. Germline values: CDR1 MGHDK, CDR2 SYGVNS. This CDR3 is built from 14 residues. The CDR3 sequence is CATKTGNLADTQYF. As DNA, the CDR3 is TGTGCCACCAAAACAGGGAATTTGGCAGATACGCAGTATTTT. Full variable domain (missing parts from reference TRBV25-1 and TRBJ2-3): EADIYQTPRYLVIGTGKKITLECSQTMGHDKMYWYQQDPGMELHLIHYSYGVNSTEKGDLSSESTVSRIRTEHFPLTLESARPSHTSQYLCATKTGNLADTQYFGPGTRLTVL.

This chain joins TRBV7-2 and TRBJ2-6; D is ambiguous. Trimming left V 3 bases short and J 3 bases short, with 9 bases between. Germline-derived CDR1 and CDR2 are SGHTA and FQGNSA. This CDR3 is built from 15 residues. The CDR3 DNA is TGTGCCAGCAGCTTCCGGTCCGGTGGGGCCAACGTCCTGACTTTC. Residues: CASSFRSGGANVLTF.

The genes are TRBV6-5 and TRBJ1-2, with TRBD1 identical over 9 bases. CDR3 size: 14 residues. V lost 10 bases to trimming and J lost 3 bases; unmatched junction nucleotides: 9. In germline, CDR1 is MNHEY, CDR2 SVGAGI. Here the CDR3 reads CATIRQGGYYGYTF. CDR3 DNA sequence: TGTGCCACGATCAGACAGGGGGGATACTATGGCTACACCTTC.

The chain recombines TRBV19 with TRBJ2-5; 8 bases are shared with TRBD1. Unmatched junction bases numbered 7, after V lost 6 bases and J lost 1 base. The CDR3 extends over 15 amino acids. CDR1 is LNHDA and CDR2 is SQIVND in the germline V gene (reference sequence). The DNA for the CDR3 is TGTGCCAGTAGCACAATTACAGGGGGCCAAGAGACCCAGTACTTC. It encodes CASSTITGGQETQYF.

In this sample, this clone turned up many times. The chain links TRBV6-4 to TRBJ1-1, with TRBD1 matching 7 bases. CDR1 and CDR2 (germline): MRHNA, SNTAGT. The CDR3 has 14 residues. V shed 4 bases, J shed 0 bases, and the junction held 2 bases outside the gene matches. The chain's CDR3 is CASSAGGVNTEAFF. The CDR3 DNA reads TGTGCCAGCAGTGCAGGGGGTGTGAACACTGAAGCTTTCTTT.

The V and J genes are TRBV7-8 and TRBJ1-1; D ambiguous. The V gene's germline CDR1 is SGHVS and CDR2 FQNEAQ. This CDR3 is built from 15 residues. The V gene lost 6 bases and the J gene lost 0 bases, with 14 bases spanning the gap. CDR3 nucleotides: TGTGCCAGCAGAGGTTCGAGGAGCATGAACACTGAAGCTTTCTTT. Encoded protein: CASRGSRSMNTEAFF. Supplemented by reference TRBV7-8 and TRBJ1-1, the full variable domain reads GAGVSQSPRYKVAKRGQDVALRCDPISGHVSLFWYQQALGQGPEFLTYFQNEAQLDKSGLPSDRFFAERPEGSVSTLKIQRTQQEDSAVYLCASRGSRSMNTEAFFGQGTRLTVV.

The genes are TRBV29-1 and TRBJ1-2; 7 nucleotides match TRBD1. This CDR3 spans 14 amino acids. Germline CDR1 reads SQVTM; CDR2 reads ANQGSEA. V gave up 7 bases and J gave up 0 bases; unmatched junction bases: 8. CDR3: CSARQGRANYGYTF. CDR3 DNA sequence: TGCAGCGCCCGACAGGGCAGAGCTAACTATGGCTACACCTTC.

The rearrangement uses TRBV6-5 and TRBJ2-1; 8 nucleotides align to TRBD2. V was pared by 10 bases and J by 7 bases, with 9 bases of the junction left unmatched. Germline V gene lookup returns CDR1 MNHEY and CDR2 SVGAGI. The CDR3 consists of 13 residues. As DNA, the CDR3 is TGTGCCACTGGCGGGGGGTGGCGGAATGAGCAGTTCTTC. Its protein is CATGGGWRNEQFF.

CDR3: CASSRGRIGNEQFF. The CDR3 DNA reads TGTGCCAGCAGTAGGGGCAGGATAGGCAATGAGCAGTTCTTC. The rearrangement links TRBV2 to TRBJ2-1; D perhaps matches TRBD1 (5 bases). Germline CDR1 and CDR2: SNHLY and FYNNEI. CDR3 size: 14 residues. Trimming pared 5 bases from V and 6 bases from J, leaving 14 bases between. The full variable domain, its missing parts supplied by reference TRBV2 and TRBJ2-1, is EPEVTQTPSHQVTQMGQEVILRCVPISNHLYFYWYRQILGQKVEFLVSFYNNEISEKSEIFDDQFSVERPDGSNFTLKIRSTKLEDSAMYFCASSRGRIGNEQFFGPGTRLTVL.

A single count supports this clone. The rearrangement joins TRBV9 to TRBJ2-3; the match to TRBD2 covers 10 bases. The CDR3 is made up of 18 amino acids. Germline V CDR1 and CDR2: SGDLS, YYNGEE. Unmatched junction bases numbered 12, after V lost 0 bases and J lost 5 bases. CDR3: CASSVALVAGGMGDTQYF. CDR3 DNA sequence: TGTGCCAGCAGCGTAGCTCTAGTAGCGGGGGGCATGGGAGATACGCAGTATTTT.

A single count supports this clone. The chain couples TRBV29-1 to TRBJ1-1; weak D call: TRBD1 (6 bases). Trimming removed 4 bases from V and 6 bases from J, with 12 bases in between. The CDR3 totals 12 residues. Germline CDR1 and CDR2: SQVTM and ANQGSEA. CDR3: CSVVRDTPEAFF. For the CDR3, the DNA is TGCAGCGTTGTTCGGGACACACCTGAAGCTTTCTTT.